This T cell receptor beta chain was recorded in a study of CD8 T cells in ankylosing spondylitis (TCRdb year 2017). With respect to the entire study: T cell receptor beta repertoires were profiled in healthy donors and ankylosing spondylitis patients so that disease-linked TCR variants could be found. The whole study cohort included over 85 healthy donors and 20 to 25 ankylosing spondylitis patients. Peripheral blood was sampled, and synovial fluid was also collected from ankylosing spondylitis patients.

TCRdb lists the instrument as Illumina HiSeq 2500. Quantitative 5'-RACE with molecular barcodes was the method used to prepare the TCR beta libraries. As for the original processing: Disease-linked TCR variants were identified with a new computational method built on a probabilistic model of VDJ rearrangement. TCRdb reworked the public reads: Q25 trimming with fastp, MiXCR clone assembly, productive beta chains retained. Every entry covers one CDR3 protein and lists the most common genes and DNA from its rows. TCRdb, not the authors, supplied the V and J calls. Across this sample there are 400,000 to 450,000 distinct CDR3 sequences, with roughly a sixth seen only once. Of the sample, about 0.94% is held by the ten largest clones. The germline V gene provides CDR1 ENHRY and CDR2 SYGVKD. The CDR3 holds 13 amino acids from the cysteine to the phenylalanine. The DNA shown is the 39-base CDR3, in frame from base 1. The junction shows trimming of 5 bases on V and 5 bases on J, plus 10 bases between the germline ends.

A few counts support this clonotype. It lacks a known antigen. No clone much larger than this one lies a single base away; base qualities are absent. On the study overall, not on this receptor specifically: Blood from ankylosing spondylitis patients appeared to be characterized by a TCR beta motif composed of about eight highly homologous amino acid variants. A CD8+ phenotype was shown by the disease-linked clones, which were found at relatively low frequencies in peripheral blood. Significant enrichment of the disease-linked clones was reported in matched synovial fluid samples from ankylosing spondylitis patients. Some motif variants were previously reported in synovial fluid and blood of reactive arthritis patients, suggesting common disease-initiation mechanisms.

Input material: blood, either unsorted or a sorted T cell fraction (not recorded which). This receptor was taken from a male donor with ankylosing spondylitis. The V and J segments used are TRBV10-3 and TRBJ1-5; TRBD1 is possibly the D segment (5 matching bases). The CDR3 sequence is CAISLDRDQPQHF. The nucleotide sequence reads TGTGCCATCAGTTTAGACAGAGATCAGCCCCAGCATTTT.